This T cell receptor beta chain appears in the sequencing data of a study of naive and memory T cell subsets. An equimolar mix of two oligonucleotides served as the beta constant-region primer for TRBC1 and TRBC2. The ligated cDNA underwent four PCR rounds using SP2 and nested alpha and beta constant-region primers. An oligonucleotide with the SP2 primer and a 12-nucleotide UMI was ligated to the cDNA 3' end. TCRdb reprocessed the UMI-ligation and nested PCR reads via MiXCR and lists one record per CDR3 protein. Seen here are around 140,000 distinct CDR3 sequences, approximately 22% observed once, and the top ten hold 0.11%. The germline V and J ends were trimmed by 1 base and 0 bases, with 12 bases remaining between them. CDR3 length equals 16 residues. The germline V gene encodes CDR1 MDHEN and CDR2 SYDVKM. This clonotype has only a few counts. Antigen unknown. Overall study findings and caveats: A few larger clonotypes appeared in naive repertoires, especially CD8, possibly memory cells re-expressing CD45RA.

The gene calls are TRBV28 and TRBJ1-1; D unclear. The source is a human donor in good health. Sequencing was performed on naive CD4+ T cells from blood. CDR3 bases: TGTGCCAGCAGTTTATTTCTAGCAAGAATGAACACTGAAGCTTTCTTT. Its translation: CASSLFLARMNTEAFF.